This T cell receptor (beta chain) was observed in a study of early T cells in non-severe SARS-CoV-2 infection. Overall study: Sequencing of unsorted whole blood was done on bulk RNA, leaving chains unpaired.

Each single cDNA molecule received a unique molecular identifier. TCRdb recomputed calls from the 5' RACE reads with MiXCR, one row per CDR3 protein. The repertoire holds over 75,000 distinct CDR3 sequences, with roughly an eighth as singletons. The CDR3 loop spans 14 amino acids. Trimming left V 0 bases short and J 3 bases short, with 9 bases between. The germline V gene has CDR1 LGHDT and CDR2 YNNKEL (reference sequence). This chain joins TRBV3-1 and TRBJ2-7, with D possibly matching TRBD1 (6 bases). The receptor comes from an adult who was a healthcare worker with PCR-confirmed SARS-CoV-2 infection or an uninfected control (not recorded which). The specimen sequenced was whole blood. The CDR3 DNA reads TGTGCCAGCAGCCAAGAAGGGGGTTTCTACGAGCAGTACTTC. Amino acid sequence: CASSQEGGFYEQYF.